This entry lists 9 T cell receptor beta chains sequenced from one sample in a study of CD8 T cells in Susac syndrome. When the RNA was reverse transcribed, random hexamers were used with an input of 0.5 to 1 ug. TCRdb processed the immunoSEQ multiplex PCR reads anew with MiXCR; each CDR3 protein has one entry. The repertoire holds some 200,000 distinct CDR3 sequences, with 95% as singletons. The material sequenced was CD4+ T cells from PBMCs. Receptors originate from a human donor with multiple sclerosis.

The chain links TRBV19 to TRBJ1-1; possible D gene TRBD1, 5 bases. The CDR3 consists of 13 residues. Trimming pared 1 base from V and 4 bases from J, leaving 7 bases between. Germline lookup yields CDR1 LNHDA and CDR2 SQIVND (reference sequence). The DNA for the CDR3 is TGTGCCAGTAGTATAGGGCAGGGCACTGAAGCTTTCTTT. Its protein product is CASSIGQGTEAFF.

V is TRBV4-1 and J is TRBJ2-7; 10 bases match TRBD1. Germline V gene lookup returns CDR1 MGHRA and CDR2 YSYEKL. CDR3 length: 16 residues. Trimming removed 3 bases from V and 2 bases from J; junction bases left unmatched: 7. In nucleotides, the CDR3 is TGCGCCAGCAGCCACCGCCGGGACAGGGGAACCTACGAGCAGTACTTC. It translates to CASSHRRDRGTYEQYF.

This chain connects TRBV29-1 to TRBJ2-5; D may be TRBD1 or TRBD2 (5 bases each). This CDR3 spans 13 amino acids. Trimming took 6 bases from V and 5 from J, leaving 16 bases between them. Per germline, CDR1 SQVTM and CDR2 ANQGSEA. CDR3 amino acids: CSVDSRGEETQYF. For the CDR3, the DNA is TGCAGCGTGGACTCTAGGGGCGAGGAGACCCAGTACTTC.

J is TRBJ2-1 and V is TRBV27; 9 nucleotides line up with TRBD2. The V segment lost 7 bases and the J segment 7 bases; nucleotides outside the gene matches: 11. The germline V gene encodes CDR1 MNHEY and CDR2 SMNVEV (reference sequence). The CDR3 contains 15 residues. The CDR3 protein is CASKPGTSFGNEQFF. The DNA for the CDR3 is TGTGCCAGCAAGCCAGGGACTAGCTTTGGTAATGAGCAGTTCTTC.

The chain links TRBV9 to TRBJ1-2; D uncertain. Germline assignment: CDR1 SGDLS and CDR2 YYNGEE. The CDR3 is 13 amino acids. Trimming left V 0 bases short and J 7 bases short, with 10 bases between. The CDR3 region is CASSVVAGGGYTF. CDR3 coding DNA: TGTGCCAGCAGCGTAGTGGCAGGAGGTGGCTACACCTTC.

This rearrangement joins TRBV6-5 to TRBJ1-2, with D maybe TRBD1 (5 bases). Trimming cost V 4 bases and J 4 bases, with 10 bases left between them. Germline CDR1 MNHEY, CDR2 SVGAGI. The CDR3 covers 13 residues. The CDR3 here is CASSSTGLYGYTF. In DNA form, the CDR3 reads TGTGCCAGCAGTTCCACAGGACTCTATGGCTACACCTTC.

The chain joins TRBV6-6 to TRBJ2-3; TRBD1 aligns across 8 bases. The CDR3 is 16 amino acids. Per germline, CDR1 MNHNY and CDR2 SVGAGI (reference sequence). J lost 6 bases, V lost 2 bases, and 10 bases had no gene match. In nucleotides, the CDR3 is TGTGCCAGCAGTTACCCGCAGGGGGCTAGTCCCGATACGCAGTATTTT. This codes for CASSYPQGASPDTQYF.

This chain links TRBV20-1 with TRBJ2-5, with TRBD1 matching 7 bases. The CDR3 is made up of 13 amino acids. Per the germline V gene, CDR1 is DFQATT and CDR2 is SNEGSKA (reference sequence). Trimming cost V 4 bases and J 7 bases; bases outside gene matches: 9. CDR3 loop: CSAIRLPGGTQYF. CDR3 DNA: TGCAGTGCTATCAGGCTACCAGGGGGGACCCAGTACTTC.

This rearrangement joins TRBV7-9 to TRBJ2-7; no definite D call. V was clipped by 1 base and J by 6 bases, with 13 bases between them. CDR1 is SEHNR and CDR2 is FQNEAQ in the germline V gene (reference sequence). This CDR3 comprises 14 residues. The DNA for the CDR3 is TGTGCCAGCAGCTTAGAATGGTCGAAGGCCGAGCAGTACTTC. It translates to CASSLEWSKAEQYF.